One sample yielded the 23 T cell receptor beta chains listed below, sequenced in a study of human T cells and chemical hapten exposure. TCRdb recomputed calls from the RACE reads with MiXCR, one row per CDR3 protein. The sample records 89,000 or so distinct CDR3 sequences, 6.5% to 8.5% being singletons. As for time point: patch test 2, 6 weeks after DPC sensitization. Treatment here: therapeutic diphenylcyclopropenone sensitization with weekly scalp DPC. The starting material was whole blood, obtained in connection with sensitization to the hapten diphenylcyclopropenone (DPC). The receptor set was obtained from a woman under 40 with alopecia areata. Some clones in this sample may be carry-over from other donors' samples.

The V gene is TRBV7-9, the J gene TRBJ1-2; 7 nucleotides agree with TRBD1. Germline V gives CDR1 SEHNR, CDR2 FQNEAQ (reference sequence). The ends lost 1 base at V and 4 bases at J; junction bases unmatched: 3. The CDR3 length is 14 residues. The CDR3 DNA is TGTGCCAGCAGCTTAGTCCAGGGGGTCTATGGCTACACCTTC. Translating gives CASSLVQGVYGYTF. Drawing the rest from reference TRBV7-9 and TRBJ1-2, the complete variable domain is DTGVSQNPRHKITKRGQNVTFRCDPISEHNRLYWYRQTLGQGPEFLTYFQNEAQLEKSRLLSDRFSAERPKGSFSTLEIQRTEQGDSAMYLCASSLVQGVYGYTFGSGTRLTVV.

This clonotype was observed many times. The chain uses TRBV6-2 or TRBV6-3 and TRBJ2-3; D is perhaps TRBD2 (6 bases). The CDR3 is made up of 15 amino acids. Trimming removed 8 bases from V and 1 base from J, with 16 bases in between. CDR1 MNHEY and CDR2 SVGEGT come from the germline V gene. CDR3 residues: CASCSEGFGTDTQYF. CDR3 nucleotide sequence: TGTGCCAGCTGTTCGGAGGGGTTCGGCACAGATACGCAGTATTTT.

The chain has TRBV7-9 and TRBJ2-7, with 8 bases that match TRBD1. The length of the CDR3 is 13 residues. Germline loops: CDR1 SEHNR, CDR2 FQNEAQ (reference sequence). The J segment lost 3 bases and the V segment lost 5 bases, leaving 3 bases of the junction unmatched. The CDR3, as DNA: TGTGCCAGCAGCAACGGACAGGGCTACGAGCAGTACTTC. This encodes CASSNGQGYEQYF.

This CDR3 is CAWRSPGLMNTEAFF. The CDR3 DNA is TGTGCCTGGAGATCCCCGGGGCTAATGAACACTGAAGCTTTCTTT. The chain joins TRBV30 to TRBJ1-1; maybe TRBD1 (5 bases). The germline V and J ends were trimmed by 3 bases and 0 bases, with 14 bases remaining between them. The CDR3 runs 15 residues. Germline loops: CDR1 GTSNPN, CDR2 SVGIG (reference sequence).

This clonotype showed up many times. This rearrangement joins TRBV20-1 to TRBJ2-6; D is perhaps TRBD1 (5 bases). Per germline, CDR1 DFQATT and CDR2 SNEGSKA (reference sequence). V was clipped by 5 bases and J by 2 bases, with 10 bases between them. This CDR3 comprises 14 residues. The CDR3: CSASQGAGANVLTF. The CDR3 bases are TGCAGTGCTTCCCAGGGCGCTGGGGCCAACGTCCTGACTTTC.

This clonotype was seen many times. CDR3 in amino acids: CASRSLGQDYDGQYF. The CDR3 DNA follows: TGTGCCAGCAGAAGCCTAGGACAGGACTACGACGGGCAGTACTTC. The chain carries TRBV27 and TRBJ2-7; TRBD1 might be the D (7 bases). In germline, CDR1 is MNHEY, CDR2 SMNVEV (reference sequence). The CDR3 loop spans 15 amino acids. V gave up 6 bases and J gave up 9 bases, with 24 bases separating them.

This clonotype was recorded at least ten times. The rearrangement uses TRBV18 and TRBJ2-3, with TRBD2 matching over 12 bases. The germline V gene has CDR1 KGHSH and CDR2 LQKENI. CDR3 length equals 16 residues. Germline trimming cut 6 bases from V and 4 bases from J; bases unmatched to any gene: 8. As DNA, the CDR3 is TGTGCCAGCTCGCCAACGGGACTAGCGGGTGCAGATACGCAGTATTTT. Translating it yields CASSPTGLAGADTQYF.

This clonotype has a count of ten or more. This chain uses TRBV4-1 with TRBJ1-5, with D unresolved. This CDR3 is 13 amino acids long. Trimming took off 3 bases at V and 6 bases at J, with 9 bases between the two ends. Germline V gene data show CDR1 as MGHRA and CDR2 as YSYEKL. DNA of the CDR3: TGCGCCAGCAGCCACGACCGGGGTCAGCCCCAGCATTTT. Encoded protein: CASSHDRGQPQHF.

The chain employs TRBV7-9 and TRBJ1-1; TRBD1 aligns across 9 bases. Germline CDR1 and CDR2: SEHNR and FQNEAQ (reference sequence). The CDR3 consists of 16 residues. Trimming cost V 4 bases and J 1 base; bases outside gene matches: 7. Here the CDR3 reads CASSSKGQGSNTEAFF. The CDR3 region has the DNA TGTGCCAGCAGCTCCAAGGGACAGGGCTCGAACACTGAAGCTTTCTTT.

This clonotype has a count of ten or more. The chain recombines TRBV10-3 with TRBJ1-4, with 9 bases lining up with TRBD1. V gave up 2 bases and J gave up 10 bases; unmatched junction bases: 8. Germline V gene lookup returns CDR1 ENHRY and CDR2 SYGVKD. This CDR3 region has 15 residues. The CDR3 loop reads CAISETQGAEGKLFF. The CDR3 nucleotides read TGTGCCATCAGTGAGACACAGGGGGCAGAGGGAAAACTGTTTTTT.

Many counts were recorded for this clonotype. This chain uses TRBV3-1 with TRBJ2-7; no clear D. Trimming shortened V by 4 bases and J by 1 base, and 11 bases separated the two germline ends. This CDR3 comprises 14 residues. Germline V CDR1 and CDR2: LGHDT, YNNKEL (reference sequence). The CDR3 nucleotides read TGTGCCAGCAGCCCCCGAAGCAGTTCCTACGAGCAGTACTTC. Translation gives CASSPRSSSYEQYF.

This clonotype was seen many times. The V gene is TRBV10-3, the J gene TRBJ2-1, with TRBD2 as a possible D gene (5 bases). CDR3 size: 11 residues. Between the trimmed V and J ends, which lost 2 bases and 10 bases, there was a span of 6 bases. In germline, CDR1 is ENHRY, CDR2 SYGVKD. CDR3 sequence (DNA): TGTGCCATCAGTGAGCCGGGGGAGCAGTTCTTC. This translates into CAISEPGEQFF.

This sequence joins TRBV29-1 and TRBJ1-1, with D unresolved. V gave up 5 bases and J gave up 3 bases, with 7 bases separating them. The CDR3 runs 11 residues. Germline V gives CDR1 SQVTM, CDR2 ANQGSEA. In DNA form, the CDR3 reads TGCAGCGTTTGGGTCCACACTGAAGCTTTCTTT. It codes for CSVWVHTEAFF.

This clonotype occurred many times. The chain employs TRBV9 and TRBJ1-6, with D maybe TRBD1 (6 bases). Trimming took off 4 bases at V and 9 bases at J, with 17 bases between the two ends. The CDR3 is 15 residues long. Germline lookup yields CDR1 SGDLS and CDR2 YYNGEE. CDR3 DNA sequence: TGTGCCAGCAGCCAGGAAGGGGGTCTTAGTTCACCCCTCCACTTT. Amino acids: CASSQEGGLSSPLHF.

This clonotype was counted ten times or more. The chain is built from TRBV5-1 and TRBJ2-3; 7 positions agree with TRBD1. Germline CDR1 and CDR2: SGHRS and YFSETQ. J gave up 0 bases and V 4 bases, and 2 bases lay outside the gene matches. The CDR3 is 14 amino acids. In nucleotides, the CDR3 is TGCGCCAGCAGCCCGACAGGGAGCACAGATACGCAGTATTTT. Translated, it gives CASSPTGSTDTQYF.

The chain is built from TRBV29-1 and TRBJ1-2; tentative D call: TRBD1 (6 bases). The germline V gene has CDR1 SQVTM and CDR2 ANQGSEA. The CDR3 consists of 13 residues. V was pared by 1 base and J by 8 bases, with 14 bases between. DNA of the CDR3: TGCAGCGTTGAAGTATGGCAGGGGCAAGGCTACACCTTC. This gives the protein CSVEVWQGQGYTF.

This clonotype was observed many times. The chain uses TRBV6-1 and TRBJ1-1, with D possibly TRBD1 on 5 matching bases. The length of the CDR3 is 15 residues. Trimming took 1 base from V and 4 from J, leaving 13 bases between them. The germline gives CDR1 MNHNS, CDR2 SASEGT. The CDR3 bases are TGTGCCAGCAGTGAAGGCACGAAGGGACGCACTGAAGCTTTCTTT. It yields the protein CASSEGTKGRTEAFF.

J is TRBJ2-7 and V is TRBV24-1; TRBD1 aligns across 7 bases. V gave up 9 bases and J gave up 2 bases; unmatched junction bases: 6. Germline V gene data show CDR1 as KGHDR and CDR2 as SFDVKD. The length of the CDR3 is 13 residues. DNA of the CDR3: TGTGCCACCGTCCCGGGACAGCCCTACGAGCAGTACTTC. This encodes CATVPGQPYEQYF.

This clonotype was observed a few times. The chain links TRBV4-2 to TRBJ2-1; maybe TRBD2 (5 bases). Trimming cost V 4 bases and J 2 bases, with 15 bases left between them. Germline CDR1 LGHNA, CDR2 YNFKEQ. This CDR3 contains 16 residues. The CDR3 sequence is CASSPVGTGTYNEQFF. The CDR3 nucleotides read TGTGCCAGCAGCCCGGTAGGTACGGGGACCTACAATGAGCAGTTCTTC.

At least ten counts were recorded for this clonotype. V gene TRBV29-1 combines with J gene TRBJ2-3, with 11 bases identical to TRBD2. CDR1 is SQVTM and CDR2 is ANQGSEA in the germline V gene. V lost 4 bases to trimming and J lost 1 base; unmatched junction nucleotides: 1. This CDR3 is 14 amino acids long. Written as DNA, the CDR3 is TGCAGCGTTGTGACTAGCGGGGGCACAGATACGCAGTATTTT. Encoded protein: CSVVTSGGTDTQYF.

In its sample, this clonotype was seen many times. The chain has TRBV12-3 or TRBV12-4 and TRBJ1-1; perhaps TRBD1 as D (6 bases). There are 13 residues in the CDR3. Deletions cut 6 bases from V and 2 bases from J, with 10 bases between. CDR3 loop: CASSGQTNTEAFF. CDR3 bases: TGTGCCAGCAGCGGACAGACCAACACTGAAGCTTTCTTT.

This clonotype was counted ten times or more. This chain connects TRBV6-5 to TRBJ1-1, with 7 bases that match TRBD1. The CDR3 extends over 14 amino acids. J lost 7 bases, V lost 0 bases, and 5 bases had no gene match. CDR1 is MNHEY and CDR2 is SVGAGI in the germline V gene. The CDR3 protein is CASSYSGQRGEAFF. The CDR3 DNA is TGTGCCAGCAGTTACTCGGGACAGAGGGGTGAAGCTTTCTTT.

This clonotype was detected ten times or more. The V and J genes are TRBV4-2 and TRBJ2-1; D is possibly TRBD1 (7 bases). Germline V gives CDR1 LGHNA, CDR2 YNFKEQ. The CDR3 is 14 amino acids. Trimming pared 0 bases from V and 7 bases from J, leaving 10 bases between. CDR3 bases: TGTGCCAGCAGCCAAGATGCAGGGGGGAATGAGCAGTTCTTC. Its protein product is CASSQDAGGNEQFF.